This T cell receptor beta chain was identified during a study of monozygotic twins with inflammatory bowel disease. General study findings and limits: Heterogeneous immunosuppressive treatment regimens may have introduced variability into patient repertoires.

From 3,500 to 4,000 ng of total RNA, each TCR library was prepared. Eight separate reactions per sample yielded the cDNA. TCRdb reprocessed the 5' RACE reads; each CDR3 protein has one entry and no DNA is given. The sample's table shows more than 300,000 distinct CDR3 sequences. Worth noting for this clonotype: Its antigen remains unknown.

The CDR3 has 15 residues. Germline V lookup: CDR1 MNHEY, CDR2 SVGAGI. This rearrangement joins TRBV6-5 to TRBJ1-2; no DNA is available, so the TRBD1 call from TCRdb remains unchecked. The sequencing sample was made of blood. The sequence was obtained from a human donor with ulcerative colitis or Crohn's disease, or a healthy co-twin of an affected twin (not recorded which). The CDR3 spells CASSYSDRPSYGYTF.